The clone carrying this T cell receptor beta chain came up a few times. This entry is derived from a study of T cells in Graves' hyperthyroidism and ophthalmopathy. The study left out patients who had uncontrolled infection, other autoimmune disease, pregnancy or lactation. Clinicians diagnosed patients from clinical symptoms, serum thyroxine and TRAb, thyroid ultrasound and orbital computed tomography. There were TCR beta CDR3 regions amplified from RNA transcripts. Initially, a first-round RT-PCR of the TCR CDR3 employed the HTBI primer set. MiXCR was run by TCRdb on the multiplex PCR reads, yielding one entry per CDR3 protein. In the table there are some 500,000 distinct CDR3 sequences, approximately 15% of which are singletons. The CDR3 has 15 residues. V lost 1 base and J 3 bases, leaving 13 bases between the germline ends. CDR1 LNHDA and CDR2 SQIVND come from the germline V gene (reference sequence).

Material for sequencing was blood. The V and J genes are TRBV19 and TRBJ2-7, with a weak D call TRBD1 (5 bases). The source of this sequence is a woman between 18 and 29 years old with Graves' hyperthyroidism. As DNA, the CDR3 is TGTGCCAGTAGTATAGCCACCGCAGGGTTCTACGAGCAGTACGTC. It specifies CASSIATAGFYEQYV.